The T cell receptor beta chain described here comes from a study of CDR3 diversity in severe acne. A single record per CDR3 protein comes from TCRdb applying MiXCR to the PCR reads. Counted here are fewer than 90,000 distinct CDR3 sequences, 45% to 55% occurring once; the ten biggest clones make up under 14%. This clonotype was picked up many times. This CDR3 has 9 amino acids. Trimming stripped 9 bases from V and 8 bases from J, with 7 bases between. Per germline, CDR1 MNHNY and CDR2 SVGAGI (reference sequence). V is TRBV6-6 and J is TRBJ1-1, with a tentative D call TRBD1 (5 bases). Sequencing was performed on blood. This receptor was taken from a male donor with severe acne vulgaris. The CDR3 nucleotides are TGTGCCAGAAGACAGGAAGCTTTCTTT. Residues: CARRQEAFF.